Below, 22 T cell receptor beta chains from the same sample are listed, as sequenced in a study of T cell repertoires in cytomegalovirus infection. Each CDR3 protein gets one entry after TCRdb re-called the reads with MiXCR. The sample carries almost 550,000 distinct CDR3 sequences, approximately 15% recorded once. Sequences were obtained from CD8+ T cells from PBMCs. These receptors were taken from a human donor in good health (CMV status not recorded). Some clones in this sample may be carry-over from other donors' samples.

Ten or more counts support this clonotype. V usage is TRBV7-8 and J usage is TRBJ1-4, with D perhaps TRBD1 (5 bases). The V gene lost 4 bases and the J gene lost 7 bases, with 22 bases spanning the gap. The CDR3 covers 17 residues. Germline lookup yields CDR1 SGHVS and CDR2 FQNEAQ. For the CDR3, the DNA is TGTGCCAGCAGCTCCGGAAGGGAAGGGGTGCAGGGTGAAAAACTGTTTTTT. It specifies CASSSGREGVQGEKLFF.

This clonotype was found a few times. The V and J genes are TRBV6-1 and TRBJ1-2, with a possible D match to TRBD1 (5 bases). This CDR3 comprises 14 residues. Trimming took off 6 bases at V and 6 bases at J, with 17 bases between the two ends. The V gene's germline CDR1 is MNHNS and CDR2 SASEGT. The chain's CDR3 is CASRGLVGADGYTF. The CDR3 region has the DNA TGTGCCAGCAGGGGTTTGGTAGGGGCCGATGGCTACACCTTC.

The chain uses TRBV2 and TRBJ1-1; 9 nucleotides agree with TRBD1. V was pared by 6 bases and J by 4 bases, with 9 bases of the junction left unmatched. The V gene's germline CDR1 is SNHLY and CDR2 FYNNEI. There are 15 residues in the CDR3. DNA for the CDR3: TGTGCCAGCAGAGTGGGGACAGGGTTGGGCACTGAAGCTTTCTTT. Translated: CASRVGTGLGTEAFF.

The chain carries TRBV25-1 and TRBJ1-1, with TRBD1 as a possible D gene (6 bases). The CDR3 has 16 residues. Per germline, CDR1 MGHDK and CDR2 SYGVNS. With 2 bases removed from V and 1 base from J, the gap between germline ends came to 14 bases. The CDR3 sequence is CASSEESGDKNTEAFF. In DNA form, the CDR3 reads TGTGCCAGCAGTGAAGAGTCAGGGGACAAGAACACTGAAGCTTTCTTT.

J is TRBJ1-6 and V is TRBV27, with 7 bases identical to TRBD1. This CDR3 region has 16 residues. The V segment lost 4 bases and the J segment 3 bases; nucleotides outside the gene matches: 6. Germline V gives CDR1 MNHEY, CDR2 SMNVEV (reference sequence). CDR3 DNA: TGTGCCAGCAGTTCCAGGGGGGGGGGCTATAATTCACCCCTCCACTTT. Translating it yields CASSSRGGGYNSPLHF.

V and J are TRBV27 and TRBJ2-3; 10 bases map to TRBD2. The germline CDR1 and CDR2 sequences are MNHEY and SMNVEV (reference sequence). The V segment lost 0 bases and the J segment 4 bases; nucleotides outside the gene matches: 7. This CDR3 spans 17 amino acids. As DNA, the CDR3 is TGTGCCAGCAGTTTATCTGGTCAGCGGGGGGGCCCAGATACGCAGTATTTT. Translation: CASSLSGQRGGPDTQYF.

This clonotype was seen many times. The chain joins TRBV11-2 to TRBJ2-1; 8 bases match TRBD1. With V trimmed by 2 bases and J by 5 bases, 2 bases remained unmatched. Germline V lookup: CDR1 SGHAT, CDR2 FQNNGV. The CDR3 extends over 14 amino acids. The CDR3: CASSLRQGHNEQFF. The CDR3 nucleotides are TGTGCCAGCAGCTTACGACAGGGGCACAATGAGCAGTTCTTC. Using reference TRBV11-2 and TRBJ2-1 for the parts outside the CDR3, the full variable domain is EAGVAQSPRYKIIEKRQSVAFWCNPISGHATLYWYQQILGQGPKLLIQFQNNGVVDDSQLPKDRFSAERLKGVDSTLKIQPAKLEDSAVYLCASSLRQGHNEQFFGPGTRLTVL.

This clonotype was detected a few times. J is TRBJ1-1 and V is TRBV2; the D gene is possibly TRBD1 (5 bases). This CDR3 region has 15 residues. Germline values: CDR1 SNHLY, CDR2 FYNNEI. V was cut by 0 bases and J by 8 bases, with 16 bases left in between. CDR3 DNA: TGTGCCAGCAGTGAAGCGCTTCGCGGGACCGTGGAAGCTTTCTTT. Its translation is CASSEALRGTVEAFF.

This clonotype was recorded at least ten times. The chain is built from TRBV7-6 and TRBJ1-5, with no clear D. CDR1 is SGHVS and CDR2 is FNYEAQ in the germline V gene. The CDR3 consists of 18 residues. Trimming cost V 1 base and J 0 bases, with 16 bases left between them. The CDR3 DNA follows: TGTGCCAGCAGCTTAGGAGGAGATGGAGGGAATAGCAATCAGCCCCAGCATTTT. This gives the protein CASSLGGDGGNSNQPQHF.

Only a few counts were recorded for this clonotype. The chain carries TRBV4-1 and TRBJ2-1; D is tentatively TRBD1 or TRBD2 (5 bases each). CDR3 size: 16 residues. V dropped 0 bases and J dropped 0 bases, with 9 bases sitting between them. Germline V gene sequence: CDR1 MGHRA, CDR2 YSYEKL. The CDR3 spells CASSQEEGFSYNEQFF. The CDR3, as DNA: TGCGCCAGCAGCCAAGAAGAGGGGTTCTCCTACAATGAGCAGTTCTTC.

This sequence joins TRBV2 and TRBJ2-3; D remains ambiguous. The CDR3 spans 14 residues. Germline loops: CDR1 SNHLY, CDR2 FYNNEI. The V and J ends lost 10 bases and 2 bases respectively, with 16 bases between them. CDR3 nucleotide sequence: TGTGCCACCAATTGTTTGCAATACACAGATACGCAGTATTTT. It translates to CATNCLQYTDTQYF.

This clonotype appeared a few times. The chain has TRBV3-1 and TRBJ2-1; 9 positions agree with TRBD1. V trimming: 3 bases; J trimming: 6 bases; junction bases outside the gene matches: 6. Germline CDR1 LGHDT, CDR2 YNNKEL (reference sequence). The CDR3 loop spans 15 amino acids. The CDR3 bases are TGTGCCAGCAGCCAGGGGACAGGGCCGGTCAATGAGCAGTTCTTC. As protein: CASSQGTGPVNEQFF.

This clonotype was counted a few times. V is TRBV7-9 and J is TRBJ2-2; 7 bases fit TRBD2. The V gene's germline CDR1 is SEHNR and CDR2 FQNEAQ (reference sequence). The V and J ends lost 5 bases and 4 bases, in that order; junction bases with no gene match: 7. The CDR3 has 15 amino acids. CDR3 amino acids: CASSPWDYVTGELFF. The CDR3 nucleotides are TGTGCCAGCAGCCCGTGGGACTACGTCACCGGGGAGCTGTTTTTT.

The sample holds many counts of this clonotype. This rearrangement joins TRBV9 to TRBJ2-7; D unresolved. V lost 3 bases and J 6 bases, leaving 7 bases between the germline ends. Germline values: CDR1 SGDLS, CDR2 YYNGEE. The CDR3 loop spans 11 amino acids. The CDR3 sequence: CASSAGSEQYF. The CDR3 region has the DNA TGTGCCAGCAGCGCCGGTTCCGAGCAGTACTTC.

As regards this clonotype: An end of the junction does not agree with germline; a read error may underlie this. CDR3 residues: CASSAGTSLTHTQYF. CDR3 in DNA: TGTGCCAGCAGCGCCGGGACTAGCCTCACACATACGCAGTATTTT. The V and J genes are TRBV9 and TRBJ2-3, with 9 bases aligning to TRBD2. This CDR3 contains 15 residues. Germline CDR1 and CDR2: SGDLS and YYNGEE.

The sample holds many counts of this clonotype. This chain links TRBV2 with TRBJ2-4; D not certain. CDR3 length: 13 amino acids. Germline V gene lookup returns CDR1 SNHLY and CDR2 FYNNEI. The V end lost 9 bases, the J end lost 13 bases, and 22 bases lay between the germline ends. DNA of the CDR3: TGTGCCAGAATGAATGGACCCCATCAGGAACAGTACTTC. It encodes CARMNGPHQEQYF.

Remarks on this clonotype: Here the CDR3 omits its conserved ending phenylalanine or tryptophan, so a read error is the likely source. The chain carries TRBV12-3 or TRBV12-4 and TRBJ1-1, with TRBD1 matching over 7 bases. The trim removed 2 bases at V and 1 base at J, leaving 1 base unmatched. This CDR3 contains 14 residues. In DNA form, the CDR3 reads TGTGCCAGCAGTTTAACAGGGGCGAACACTGAAGCTTTCTAT. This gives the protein CASSLTGANTEAFY.

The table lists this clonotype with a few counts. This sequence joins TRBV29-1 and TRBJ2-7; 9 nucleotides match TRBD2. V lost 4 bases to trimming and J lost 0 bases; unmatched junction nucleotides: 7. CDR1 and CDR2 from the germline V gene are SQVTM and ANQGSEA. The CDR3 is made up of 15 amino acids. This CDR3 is CSVGAGTSNSYEQYF. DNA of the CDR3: TGCAGCGTTGGTGCCGGGACTAGCAACTCCTACGAGCAGTACTTC.

CDR3 loop: CASTETRRQETQYF. CDR3 DNA sequence: TGTGCCAGCACCGAGACCCGGCGGCAAGAGACCCAGTACTTC. The rearrangement joins TRBV13 to TRBJ2-5; D unclear. This CDR3 is 14 amino acids long. Germline loops: CDR1 PRHDT, CDR2 FYEKMQ (reference sequence). V lost 7 bases to trimming and J lost 2 bases, with 14 bases between them. Using reference TRBV13 and TRBJ2-5 for the parts outside the CDR3, the full variable domain is AAGVIQSPRHLIKEKRETATLKCYPIPRHDTVYWYQQGPGQDPQFLISFYEKMQSDKGSIPDRFSAQQFSDYHSELNMSSLELGDSALYFCASTETRRQETQYFGPGTRLLVL.

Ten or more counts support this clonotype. The CDR3 DNA reads as TGTGCCAGCAGTTTATCGACTAGCGGGGCCCTATACAATGAGCAGTTCTTC. Translated: CASSLSTSGALYNEQFF. The rearrangement links TRBV27 to TRBJ2-1, with 11 nucleotides matching TRBD2. The germline gives CDR1 MNHEY, CDR2 SMNVEV (reference sequence). V dropped 0 bases and J dropped 4; count of bases not matched to a gene: 5. The CDR3 is 17 residues long.

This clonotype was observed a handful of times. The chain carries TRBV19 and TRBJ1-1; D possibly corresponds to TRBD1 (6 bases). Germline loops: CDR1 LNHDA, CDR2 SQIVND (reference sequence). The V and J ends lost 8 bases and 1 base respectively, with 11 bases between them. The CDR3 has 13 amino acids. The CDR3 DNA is TGTGCCAGTCCCTGGGGGGCGAACACTGAAGCTTTCTTT. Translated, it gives CASPWGANTEAFF.

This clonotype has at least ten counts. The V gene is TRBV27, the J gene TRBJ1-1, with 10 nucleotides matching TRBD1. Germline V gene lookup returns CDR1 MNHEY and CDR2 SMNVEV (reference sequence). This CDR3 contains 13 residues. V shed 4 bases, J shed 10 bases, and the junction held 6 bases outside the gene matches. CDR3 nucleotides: TGTGCCAGCAGTTATGGACAGGGGGGCTTAGCTTTCTTT. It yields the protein CASSYGQGGLAFF.